This T cell receptor (beta chain) was captured by sequencing in a study of persistence of HIV-infected CD4 T cells. Turning to this clone: Its antigen remains unknown.

General study results and limits: Compared with CD3/CD28-stimulated cells, CMV- and Gag-responding cells showed lower TCRbeta richness.

The stimulus was an HIV-1 Gag 15-mer peptide pool, 1 ug/peptide/mL. CD4+ T cells upregulating both CD40 ligand and CD69 were sorted as responding cells. PBMCs were depleted of CD8+ T cells before stimulation. Trimming pared 9 bases from V and 5 bases from J, leaving 17 bases between. The CDR3 is made up of 13 amino acids. CDR1 is LNHDA and CDR2 is SQIVND in the germline V gene (reference sequence). The libraries were made with immunoSEQ version 4 in survey mode. Profiling relied on immunoSEQ multiplex PCR, and the TCRdb table lists in-frame clones only, not all of them. Of under 40,000 clones in the sample, less than 75% were seen once.

The source material was CD4+ T cells sorted from PBMCs after approximately 19-hour stimulation, sampled from a patient who received antiretroviral therapy. This sequence joins TRBV19 and TRBJ2-7; tentatively, D is TRBD2 (7 bases). This sequence was found in an adult man with HIV who was CMV-seropositive. DNA of the CDR3: TGTGCCAGCCGAGGGGGGGGCAGGAACGAGCAGTACTTC. This encodes CASRGGGRNEQYF.